Each of the 18 T cell receptor beta chains below was sequenced from the same sample in a study of OX40 agonist ivuxolimab in advanced cancers. The method was immunoSEQ multiplex PCR; TCRdb's version includes in-frame clones alone and lacks a portion of them. This sample yields 65,000 to 90,000 clones, of which more than 80% are seen a single time; roughly 2.7% belongs to the top ten. The input for sequencing was CD4+ or CD8+ T cells sorted from blood, taken in a trial of the OX40 agonist ivuxolimab. The receptors come from an adult with an advanced solid tumor such as melanoma, head and neck, liver or kidney cancer.

The CDR3 protein is CASRDREATDTQYF. CDR3 in DNA: TGTGCCAGTCGGGACAGGGAGGCGACAGATACGCAGTATTTT. This sequence joins TRBV19 and TRBJ2-3, with 9 bases that match TRBD1. The CDR3 has 14 residues. CDR1 is LNHDA, CDR2 SQIVND, per germline (reference sequence). Trimming at V came to 8 bases and at J to 3 bases, leaving 6 bases not matched to a gene.

V gene TRBV5-4 combines with J gene TRBJ1-2; D perhaps matches TRBD1 (6 bases). The CDR3 is 14 residues long. Germline V gene data show CDR1 as SGHNT and CDR2 as YYREEE (reference sequence). The ends were cut back, 4 bases at V and 5 bases at J, with 15 bases in the middle. Here the CDR3 reads CASSPRTENYGYTF. CDR3 DNA: TGTGCCAGCAGCCCGAGGACAGAGAATTATGGCTACACCTTC.

The V gene is TRBV4-1, the J gene TRBJ2-2, with a weak D call TRBD2 (6 bases). The V gene's germline CDR1 is MGHRA and CDR2 YSYEKL. This CDR3 has 17 residues. Trimming cost V 1 base and J 3 bases, with 15 bases left between them. The CDR3 coding sequence is TGCGCCAGCAGCCAAGTTAAATCCCGGGACTACACCGGGGAGCTGTTTTTT. Encoded protein: CASSQVKSRDYTGELFF.

This chain connects TRBV9 to TRBJ1-4, with a possible D match to TRBD1 (6 bases). Trimming shortened V by 4 bases and J by 0 bases, and 7 bases separated the two germline ends. The CDR3 contains 14 residues. Per germline, CDR1 SGDLS and CDR2 YYNGEE. This chain's CDR3 is CASSRTATNEKLFF. The CDR3 DNA follows: TGTGCCAGCAGCCGGACAGCAACTAATGAAAAACTGTTTTTT.

The rearrangement uses TRBV2 and TRBJ1-5, with D unclear. The CDR3 has 15 residues. The germline V gene encodes CDR1 SNHLY and CDR2 FYNNEI. V shed 6 bases and J shed 4 bases, with 16 bases lying between them. The CDR3 nucleotides are TGTGCCAGCAGCGAGGCTACCGAGGCAAATCAGCCCCAGCATTTT. Its translation: CASSEATEANQPQHF.

This clone has just one count. The V gene is TRBV19, the J gene TRBJ1-5; D remains ambiguous. This CDR3 is built from 14 residues. CDR1 is LNHDA, CDR2 SQIVND, per germline (reference sequence). Trimming removed 6 bases at V and 2 bases at J, with 11 bases between. This CDR3 reads CASRGRLGNQPQHF. CDR3 bases: TGTGCCAGTAGGGGCAGATTGGGCAATCAGCCCCAGCATTTT.

The CDR3 loop is CASSQDTGSGNTIYF. CDR3 DNA sequence: TGTGCCAGCAGCCAAGATACAGGGTCGGGAAACACCATATATTTT. The chain combines TRBV4-2 with TRBJ1-3; perhaps TRBD1 as D (6 bases). The CDR3 sequence is 15 residues long. V lost 0 bases to trimming and J lost 4 bases, with 10 bases between them. Per the germline V gene, CDR1 is LGHNA and CDR2 is YNFKEQ.

V is TRBV2 and J is TRBJ2-3; the D gene is possibly TRBD1 (6 bases). Germline V lookup: CDR1 SNHLY, CDR2 FYNNEI. The CDR3 is 13 residues long. Deletions cut 7 bases from V and 6 bases from J, with 14 bases between. CDR3 protein: CASNSERGDTQYF. The DNA of the CDR3 is TGTGCCAGCAATTCCGAGAGGGGGGATACGCAGTATTTT.

This clone was recorded only once. This chain joins TRBV28 and TRBJ1-1; the D is unclear. CDR1 MDHEN and CDR2 SYDVKM come from the germline V gene. The CDR3 spans 14 residues. The V and J ends lost 2 bases and 6 bases respectively, with 13 bases between them. The CDR3 nucleotides read TGTGCCAGCAGTTTAGAGGTTGATAGGGCTGAAGCTTTCTTT. Translated, it gives CASSLEVDRAEAFF. The entire variable domain, with the rest obtained from reference TRBV28 and TRBJ1-1, is as follows: DVKVTQSSRYLVKRTGEKVFLECVQDMDHENMFWYRQDPGLGLRLIYFSYDVKMKEKGDIPEGYSVSREKKERFSLILESASTNQTSMYLCASSLEVDRAEAFFGQGTRLTVV.

The chain has TRBV6-5 and TRBJ2-2; D gene uncertain. Between the trimmed V and J ends, which lost 0 bases and 6 bases, there was a span of 2 bases. This CDR3 region has 12 residues. The V gene's germline CDR1 is MNHEY and CDR2 SVGAGI. CDR3 in DNA: TGTGCCAGCAGTTACTCCCCCGGGGAGCTGTTTTTT. As protein: CASSYSPGELFF.

The chain employs TRBV5-4 and TRBJ2-5; 7 bases match TRBD1. Germline V gene sequence: CDR1 SGHNT, CDR2 YYREEE (reference sequence). V dropped 0 bases and J dropped 2; count of bases not matched to a gene: 1. The CDR3 sequence is 14 residues long. CDR3 sequence reads: CASSLARGQETQYF. CDR3 nucleotides: TGTGCCAGCAGCTTGGCCAGGGGGCAAGAGACCCAGTACTTC.

The rearrangement joins TRBV18 to TRBJ1-5; 10 nucleotides line up with TRBD1. CDR1 and CDR2 (germline): KGHSH, LQKENI. CDR3 length: 15 amino acids. J gave up 4 bases and V 2 bases, and 2 bases lay outside the gene matches. The CDR3 region is CASSPGQGENQPQHF. The CDR3, as DNA: TGTGCCAGCTCACCAGGACAGGGGGAGAATCAGCCCCAGCATTTT.

The chain carries TRBV29-1 and TRBJ2-2, with D perhaps given as TRBD1 or TRBD2 (6 bases each). V was cut by 3 bases and J by 3 bases, with 20 bases left in between. Germline V gene data show CDR1 as SQVTM and CDR2 as ANQGSEA. The CDR3 spans 17 residues. Here the CDR3 reads CSVDGMGGRGDTGELFF. DNA of the CDR3: TGCAGCGTTGACGGGATGGGGGGCAGGGGCGACACCGGGGAGCTGTTTTTT.

The chain joins TRBV10-1 to TRBJ2-1; 7 bases agree with TRBD1. J gave up 7 bases and V 3 bases, and 15 bases lay outside the gene matches. Germline CDR1 WNHNN, CDR2 SYGVQD (reference sequence). This CDR3 is 17 amino acids long. The CDR3 DNA sequence: TGCGCCAGCAGTGATTGGGGTTTCCAGGGGGTGGGAAATGAGCAGTTCTTC. Protein sequence: CASSDWGFQGVGNEQFF.

This clone showed up just once. The J gene is TRBJ2-5, the V gene TRBV27; 7 nucleotides line up with TRBD1. Germline V gives CDR1 MNHEY, CDR2 SMNVEV (reference sequence). The CDR3 is 12 amino acids. V dropped 4 bases and J dropped 5; count of bases not matched to a gene: 1. The CDR3: CASSSQGETQYF. CDR3 nucleotides: TGTGCCAGCAGTTCACAGGGGGAGACCCAGTACTTC.

The rearrangement uses TRBV4-1 and TRBJ2-2, with D possibly being TRBD1 (5 bases). Germline-derived CDR1 and CDR2 are MGHRA and YSYEKL. Trimming took off 4 bases at V and 4 bases at J, with 10 bases between the two ends. This CDR3 is 14 amino acids long. The CDR3 loop is CASSPLGRTGELFF. Here the CDR3 DNA reads TGCGCCAGCAGCCCCCTGGGGCGCACCGGGGAGCTGTTTTTT.

The CDR3 loop reads CASSLEDRANYGYTF. CDR3 nucleotides: TGTGCCAGCAGCTTAGAGGACAGAGCTAACTATGGCTACACCTTC. This chain joins TRBV7-2 and TRBJ1-2, with D perhaps matching TRBD1 (6 bases). This CDR3 contains 15 residues. The V gene lost 1 base and the J gene lost 0 bases, with 9 bases spanning the gap. Germline lookup yields CDR1 SGHTA and CDR2 FQGNSA.

The chain employs TRBV7-9 and TRBJ2-2, with TRBD1 identical over 7 bases. The V segment lost 5 bases and the J segment 4 bases; nucleotides outside the gene matches: 7. The CDR3 length is 15 residues. Germline CDR1 reads SEHNR; CDR2 reads FQNEAQ (reference sequence). The CDR3 sequence is CASSPRQGGTGELFF. The CDR3 nucleotides read TGTGCCAGCAGCCCCAGACAGGGTGGCACCGGGGAGCTGTTTTTT.